This entry features one T cell receptor beta chain sequence. Its matching antigen is unknown. Data came from immunoSEQ multiplex PCR; TCRdb stores just in-frame clones and leaves some out. The sample shows more than 80,000 clones, about 90% of them seen only once. This entry comes from a study of T cell responses to AZD1222 COVID-19 vaccine. The V gene's germline CDR1 is SGHTA and CDR2 FQGNSA. Deletions cut 5 bases from V and 8 bases from J, with 15 bases between. This CDR3 comprises 14 residues. General observations from the study: Donors in the cohort were predominantly white British and more often female, and clonal diversity was possibly underestimated.

The chain has TRBV7-2 and TRBJ1-4; no clear D. The material was peripheral blood, obtained on day 0 of MenACWY control vaccination. This TCR was sampled from an adult in good health. CDR3 sequence reads: CASSTPFGREKLFF. DNA of the CDR3: TGTGCCAGCAGCACACCGTTTGGTCGGGAAAAACTGTTTTTT.